This TCR beta chain was recorded in a study of cytomegalovirus exposure and HLA in healthy donors. The study ran its PCR with 60 Vbeta and 13 Jbeta primers. The data were produced by immunoSEQ multiplex PCR, yet TCRdb's version contains in-frame clones alone and is incomplete. The repertoire holds under 200,000 clones, roughly 73% seen once, with 4.9% in the top ten. Germline trimming cut 7 bases from V and 1 base from J; bases unmatched to any gene: 9. The germline V gene encodes CDR1 LNHDA and CDR2 SQIVND (reference sequence). This CDR3 has 15 amino acids. The chain couples TRBV19 to TRBJ1-2; TRBD1 matches at 7 bases. The TCR sequence derives from a male donor in good health and CMV-seronegative. The sequencing sample was made of PBMCs. The CDR3, as DNA: TGTGCCAGTACCCCGGGGCAGGGGGTTAACTATGGCTACACCTTC. This gives the protein CASTPGQGVNYGYTF.